The sequence of this T cell receptor beta chain was determined in a study of T cells after yellow fever vaccination. Study-wide background: It was SMART-Seq v4 Ultra Low Input that prepared the fractions with low cell numbers.

Comments on this clonotype: The antigen remains undetermined.

MiXCR was run by TCRdb on the 5' RACE reads, yielding one entry per CDR3 protein. The top ten clones hold roughly a sixth of a sample with some 300,000 distinct CDR3 sequences, roughly 8.6% of them seen once. Study-level results: Post-booster reappearance was seen for most primary-vaccination clones (roughly 97% CD4, about 90% CD8).

The sequences come from PBMCs, collected more than 35 days after the first yellow fever vaccination. The source of this sequence is a young man who received the YFV17D yellow fever vaccine.

The CDR3 bases are TGTGCCAGCAGCAGAGTAACAGGGAAGGTCACAGATACGCAGTATTTT. Residues: CASSRVTGKVTDTQYF. This chain links TRBV5-6 with TRBJ2-3, with a weak D call TRBD1 (6 bases). Germline CDR1 reads SGHDT; CDR2 reads YYEEEE. The CDR3 has 16 amino acids. Trimming took off 4 bases at V and 2 bases at J, with 17 bases between the two ends.